This TCR beta chain was sequenced during a study of CD8+CD57+ T cells in acquired aplastic anemia. V lost 3 bases and J 5 bases, leaving 13 bases between the germline ends. Germline CDR1 reads SNHLY; CDR2 reads FYNNEI. This CDR3 spans 14 amino acids. CDR3 and TCR beta VDJ profiling relied on genomic DNA as the template. TCRdb ran MiXCR on the reads and lists one entry per CDR3 protein. The sample yields roughly 51,000 distinct CDR3 sequences, around 70% seen once. The sequence was obtained from a human donor in good health, serving as a control. The chain uses TRBV2 and TRBJ2-5; the D gene is possibly TRBD1 (6 bases). The source material was sorted CD4+, CD8+, or CD8+CD57+ T cells (not recorded which) from PBMCs. CDR3: CASSEPRGTETQYF. The CDR3 nucleotides read TGTGCCAGCAGTGAGCCCAGGGGAACGGAGACCCAGTACTTC.